This passage covers 16 T cell receptor beta chains from one sample sequenced in a study of cytomegalovirus exposure and HLA in healthy donors. Both 60 Vbeta primers and 13 Jbeta primers went into the PCR. Generated by immunoSEQ multiplex PCR, the TCRdb table keeps only in-frame clones and is missing some. The sample has around 100,000 clones; approximately 70% are singletons. Input material: PBMCs. The source of these receptors is a woman aged 25 to 39 in good health and CMV-seronegative.

The chain couples TRBV19 to TRBJ2-7; D might be TRBD1 (8 bases). The germline V gene encodes CDR1 LNHDA and CDR2 SQIVND (reference sequence). Trimming stripped 4 bases from V and 4 bases from J, with 11 bases between. The length of the CDR3 is 13 residues. The CDR3 DNA reads as TGTGCCAGTAGTAAACAGGGGGGGTACGAGCAGTACTTC. This sequence encodes CASSKQGGYEQYF. Supplemented by reference TRBV19 and TRBJ2-7, the full variable domain reads DGGITQSPKYLFRKEGQNVTLSCEQNLNHDAMYWYRQDPGQGLRLIYYSQIVNDFQKGDIAEGYSVSREKKESFPLTVTSAQKNPTAFYLCASSKQGGYEQYFGPGTRLTVT.

This clone was observed once. Here the CDR3 reads CASSIGTPMNTEAFF. As DNA, the CDR3 is TGTGCCAGTAGTATAGGGACACCCATGAACACTGAAGCTTTCTTT. The chain recombines TRBV19 with TRBJ1-1; tentatively, D is TRBD1 (5 bases). CDR1 is LNHDA and CDR2 is SQIVND in the germline V gene (reference sequence). The CDR3 runs to 15 residues. The V gene lost 1 base and the J gene lost 0 bases, with 9 bases spanning the gap.

The CDR3 DNA follows: TGTGCCAGCAGCTTAGGGGAACAGGTTGTGGATAACATTCAGTACTTC. Translation: CASSLGEQVVDNIQYF. This chain links TRBV11-2 with TRBJ2-4; a possible D gene is TRBD1 (5 bases). Germline lookup yields CDR1 SGHAT and CDR2 FQNNGV. V was cut by 1 base and J by 7 bases, with 17 bases left in between. CDR3 length: 16 amino acids.

This clone was counted at least ten times. The chain joins TRBV11-2 to TRBJ2-5, with 8 bases aligning to TRBD1. CDR1 and CDR2 from the germline V gene are SGHAT and FQNNGV. V lost 1 base and J lost 4; bases outside the gene matches: 8. The CDR3 loop spans 16 amino acids. CDR3 region: CASSLGTGQVTETQYF. CDR3 sequence (DNA): TGTGCCAGCAGCTTAGGGACAGGGCAGGTGACAGAGACCCAGTACTTC. The full variable domain, with the rest looked up from reference TRBV11-2 and TRBJ2-5, is EAGVAQSPRYKIIEKRQSVAFWCNPISGHATLYWYQQILGQGPKLLIQFQNNGVVDDSQLPKDRFSAERLKGVDSTLKIQPAKLEDSAVYLCASSLGTGQVTETQYFGPGTRLLVL.

The chain employs TRBV5-6 and TRBJ1-2, with D perhaps TRBD1 (5 bases). The V end was cut by 1 base, the J end by 7 bases, with 11 bases between. The CDR3 runs to 13 residues. In germline, CDR1 is SGHDT, CDR2 YYEEEE. Here the CDR3 DNA reads TGTGCCAGCAGCTTGTGGAACAGGCCTGGCTACACCTTC. Its translation is CASSLWNRPGYTF.

The V and J genes are TRBV7-8 and TRBJ1-2; a possible D gene is TRBD1 (6 bases). The CDR3 totals 14 residues. CDR1 is SGHVS and CDR2 is FQNEAQ in the germline V gene. V was clipped by 5 bases and J by 4 bases, with 14 bases between them. The CDR3 DNA is TGTGCCAGCAGCCTGCGGGGGGCCTCCTATGGCTACACCTTC. Its protein product is CASSLRGASYGYTF.

The chain has TRBV7-3 and TRBJ1-2; tentative D call: TRBD1 (5 bases). The V gene lost 3 bases and the J gene lost 4 bases, with 15 bases spanning the gap. This CDR3 comprises 15 residues. The V gene's germline CDR1 is SGHTA and CDR2 FQGTGA. CDR3 nucleotides: TGTGCCAGCAGCTTGGGGACTGCCGGTCCCTATGGCTACACCTTC. Amino acid sequence: CASSLGTAGPYGYTF.

The chain employs TRBV4-3 and TRBJ1-1, with D possibly being TRBD1 (5 bases). In germline, CDR1 is LGHNA, CDR2 YSLEER. Between the trimmed V and J ends, which lost 0 bases and 4 bases, there was a span of 9 bases. The CDR3 runs to 14 residues. CDR3 amino acids: CASSQDGGGTEAFF. The CDR3 nucleotides are TGCGCCAGCAGCCAAGATGGGGGGGGCACTGAAGCTTTCTTT.

CDR3 DNA sequence: TGTGCCTGGAGTACCCTAAGGCCGGGACAAGAGACCCAGTACTTC. This gives the protein CAWSTLRPGQETQYF. This chain links TRBV30 with TRBJ2-5; D is perhaps TRBD2 (5 bases). Germline CDR1 GTSNPN, CDR2 SVGIG (reference sequence). This CDR3 comprises 15 residues. Deletions cut 2 bases from V and 2 bases from J, with 15 bases between.

The chain couples TRBV10-3 to TRBJ1-5, with D perhaps TRBD1 (5 bases). V was trimmed by 1 base and J by 4 bases, leaving 11 bases between them. The CDR3 has 15 residues. The germline V gene has CDR1 ENHRY and CDR2 SYGVKD. In nucleotides, the CDR3 is TGTGCCATCAGTGAGTATATCCAGGGAAATCAGCCCCAGCATTTT. Translated, it gives CAISEYIQGNQPQHF.

The V and J genes are TRBV5-1 and TRBJ1-1; 8 bases line up with TRBD1. The CDR3 is made up of 15 amino acids. V shed 4 bases and J 4 bases; nucleotides not matched to a gene: 9. CDR1 SGHRS and CDR2 YFSETQ come from the germline V gene. CDR3 protein: CASSITSGQATEAFF. The CDR3 coding sequence is TGCGCCAGCAGCATTACCTCGGGACAGGCCACTGAAGCTTTCTTT.

The V call is TRBV19, the J call TRBJ2-7; 7 bases match TRBD1. V shed 6 bases, J shed 2 bases, and the junction held 10 bases outside the gene matches. This CDR3 is 15 amino acids long. The germline CDR1 and CDR2 sequences are LNHDA and SQIVND (reference sequence). Here the CDR3 DNA reads TGTGCCAGTAGAGCACGTGGGACAGAACCCTACGAGCAGTACTTC. Translated: CASRARGTEPYEQYF.

The chain recombines TRBV7-2 with TRBJ1-1, with D possibly being TRBD1 (6 bases). Germline assignment: CDR1 SGHTA and CDR2 FQGNSA. The CDR3 runs 12 residues. Between the trimmed V and J ends, which lost 4 bases and 6 bases, there was a span of 9 bases. The CDR3 sequence is CASSSRGAEAFF. The CDR3 DNA is TGTGCCAGCAGCTCCAGGGGCGCTGAAGCTTTCTTT.

The V call is TRBV2, the J call TRBJ2-3; a weak D match, TRBD2 (6 bases). CDR1 SNHLY and CDR2 FYNNEI come from the germline V gene. Trimming pared 7 bases from V and 6 bases from J, leaving 20 bases between. CDR3 length: 15 amino acids. Here the CDR3 reads CASMPAEAGWDTQYF. The CDR3 DNA is TGTGCCAGCATGCCGGCTGAGGCGGGATGGGATACGCAGTATTTT.

The V gene is TRBV19, the J gene TRBJ1-1; tentative D call: TRBD1 (5 bases). Germline CDR1 LNHDA, CDR2 SQIVND (reference sequence). The CDR3 has 16 residues. V gave up 2 bases and J gave up 0 bases, with 13 bases separating them. The CDR3 region is CASSIISTAMNTEAFF. CDR3 DNA sequence: TGTGCCAGTAGTATAATCTCGACAGCAATGAACACTGAAGCTTTCTTT.

The chain joins TRBV30 to TRBJ2-5, with D perhaps matching TRBD2 (6 bases). Per the germline V gene, CDR1 is GTSNPN and CDR2 is SVGIG (reference sequence). This CDR3 has 14 amino acids. V shed 2 bases and J shed 7 bases, with 17 bases lying between them. CDR3 loop: CAWSPSWDSGTQYF. As DNA, the CDR3 is TGTGCCTGGAGTCCATCCTGGGACTCCGGGACCCAGTACTTC.